These 6 T cell receptor beta chains originate from one sample sequenced in a study of blood T cell repertoires in COVID-19. Sequencing was performed with immunoSEQ multiplex PCR; in TCRdb, only in-frame clones are kept and a portion is missing. The sample shows 55,000 to 70,000 clones, 87% of them seen only once. The specimen sequenced was peripheral blood. The origin of the receptors is an elderly woman with COVID-19, enrolled during active disease.

V is TRBV7-2 and J is TRBJ2-1, with D tentatively TRBD2 (6 bases). V shed 5 bases and J shed 6 bases, with 20 bases lying between them. CDR3 length: 16 residues. CDR1 and CDR2 (germline): SGHTA, FQGNSA. CDR3 in DNA: TGTGCCAGCAGCCAACAGTCAGGCGGGGCGGGCAATGAGCAGTTCTTC. Protein sequence: CASSQQSGGAGNEQFF.

This clone appeared once. V and J are TRBV7-2 and TRBJ2-7; no clear D gene. Germline V gene lookup returns CDR1 SGHTA and CDR2 FQGNSA. V was clipped by 0 bases and J by 0 bases, with 6 bases between them. This CDR3 comprises 14 residues. CDR3 DNA sequence: TGTGCCAGCAGCTTAGCGGGCTACTCCTACGAGCAGTACTTC. Translated, it gives CASSLAGYSYEQYF.

The V gene is TRBV7-2, the J gene TRBJ1-1, with 8 positions matching TRBD1. The CDR3 totals 15 residues. Germline CDR1 is SGHTA and CDR2 is FQGNSA. Trimming removed 5 bases from V and 5 bases from J; junction bases left unmatched: 10. The CDR3 DNA reads TGTGCCAGCAGCCCCCAGGGGGCGGGAAGGACTGAAGCTTTCTTT. It is translated as CASSPQGAGRTEAFF.

V is TRBV19 and J is TRBJ1-1, with 7 bases that match TRBD1. V gave up 3 bases and J gave up 8 bases; unmatched junction bases: 6. Germline V lookup: CDR1 LNHDA, CDR2 SQIVND (reference sequence). The CDR3 has 13 amino acids. Here the CDR3 reads CASSIRQGEEAFF. CDR3 in DNA: TGTGCCAGTAGTATCCGACAGGGAGAAGAAGCTTTCTTT.

In this sample, this clone turned up once. The CDR3 protein is CASTPGGSTEAFF. The CDR3 DNA reads TGTGCCAGCACCCCCGGGGGGAGCACTGAAGCTTTCTTT. The chain carries TRBV6-5 and TRBJ1-1; possibly TRBD1 for D (5 bases). The CDR3 is made up of 13 amino acids. Germline CDR1 is MNHEY and CDR2 is SVGAGI. V was clipped by 7 bases and J by 4 bases, with 13 bases between them.

The chain employs TRBV7-9 and TRBJ1-5, with TRBD1 matching over 9 bases. In germline, CDR1 is SEHNR, CDR2 FQNEAQ (reference sequence). The CDR3 has 14 amino acids. J lost 2 bases, V lost 5 bases, and 1 base had no gene match. The CDR3 DNA follows: TGTGCCAGCAGCAGGGACAGGGGCAATCAGCCCCAGCATTTT. As protein: CASSRDRGNQPQHF.